The source of this T cell receptor (beta chain) is a study of T cells of healthy individuals. Germline CDR1 is SGHRS and CDR2 is YFSETQ. The CDR3 consists of 16 residues. A single record per CDR3 protein comes from TCRdb applying MiXCR to the 5' RACE reads. The table records 90,000 to 100,000 distinct CDR3 sequences, about 16% of them present only once. A word on this clonotype: One end of the junction does not line up with germline, which may come from a read error.

This chain uses TRBV5-1 with TRBJ2-4, with unresolved D. The TCR comes from a human donor in good health. CDR3 nucleotide sequence: TGCGCCAGCAGCTCCCCCGGCGCCGACGCCAAAAACATTCAGTGCTTC. Translating gives CASSSPGADAKNIQCF.